These 8 T cell receptor beta chains were all obtained from the same sample, sequenced in a study of blood T cell repertoires in COVID-19. Clones were read by immunoSEQ multiplex PCR, and TCRdb kept only the in-frame ones, dropping some. The table has roughly 200,000 clones, 89% seen once. The sequencing sample was made of peripheral blood. The receptors stem from a man aged 40-49 years with acute or convalescent COVID-19.

The rearrangement uses TRBV30 and TRBJ1-6; unclear D gene. Germline V gives CDR1 GTSNPN, CDR2 SVGIG (reference sequence). CDR3 length: 14 residues. Between the trimmed V and J ends, which lost 3 bases and 9 bases, there was a span of 15 bases. CDR3 region: CAWRWRASSSPLHF. Here the CDR3 DNA reads TGTGCCTGGAGGTGGCGGGCGTCATCTTCACCCCTCCACTTT.

The chain has TRBV19 and TRBJ2-5; D remains unclear. The CDR3 sequence is 14 residues long. V lost 5 bases and J 5 bases, leaving 15 bases between the germline ends. From germline, CDR1 is LNHDA and CDR2 SQIVND (reference sequence). This CDR3 reads CASSPTDTGETQYF. Here the CDR3 DNA reads TGTGCCAGTAGTCCGACTGATACTGGGGAGACCCAGTACTTC.

This sequence joins TRBV29-1 and TRBJ2-5; D not resolved. V was cut by 3 bases and J by 1 base, with 12 bases left in between. This CDR3 spans 14 amino acids. Germline V gives CDR1 SQVTM, CDR2 ANQGSEA. The CDR3 DNA follows: TGCAGCGTTGACCGTTCCTCTGTCCAAGAGACCCAGTACTTC. This gives the protein CSVDRSSVQETQYF.

The genes are TRBV5-1 and TRBJ1-2; the match to TRBD1 covers 7 bases. CDR1 is SGHRS and CDR2 is YFSETQ in the germline V gene. The CDR3 is 15 amino acids. V gave up 2 bases and J gave up 2 bases; unmatched junction bases: 6. The CDR3 here is CASSFSRGLNYGYTF. CDR3 DNA sequence: TGCGCCAGCAGCTTTAGTAGGGGGCTGAACTATGGCTACACCTTC.

This chain uses TRBV6-2 or TRBV6-3 with TRBJ1-2, with 12 nucleotides matching TRBD1. With 5 bases clipped from V and 3 bases from J, the junction kept 10 bases outside the gene matches. The V gene's germline CDR1 is MNHEY and CDR2 SVGEGT. The length of the CDR3 is 17 residues. The CDR3 nucleotides are TGTGCCAGCAGTACCCGGGACAGGGGGCGTCTCGACTATGGCTACACCTTC. Its protein is CASSTRDRGRLDYGYTF.

The chain combines TRBV9 with TRBJ2-6; 8 bases are a match to TRBD1. The V gene's germline CDR1 is SGDLS and CDR2 YYNGEE. Trimming took 4 bases from V and 0 from J; bases not matched to a gene: 12. This CDR3 is 19 amino acids long. The CDR3 DNA is TGTGCCAGCAGCCCACAAGGACAGGGATATTACTCTGGGGCCAACGTCCTGACTTTC. Translated: CASSPQGQGYYSGANVLTF.

This clone was counted a few times. This chain connects TRBV28 to TRBJ1-2; 9 bases are shared with TRBD1. The germline gives CDR1 MDHEN, CDR2 SYDVKM. The CDR3 length is 15 residues. The junction had 5 bases not matched to a gene; V was cut back by 6 bases and J by 0 bases. CDR3 sequence (DNA): TGTGCCAGCAGGACGGGACAGGGCTCTAACTATGGCTACACCTTC. The encoded protein is CASRTGQGSNYGYTF.

The V gene is TRBV29-1, the J gene TRBJ1-2, with D perhaps TRBD1 (5 bases). CDR1 and CDR2 (germline): SQVTM, ANQGSEA. The ends were cut back, 7 bases at V and 4 bases at J, with 13 bases in the middle. The CDR3 is made up of 12 amino acids. CDR3 protein: CSGGRETYGYTF. DNA of the CDR3: TGCAGCGGGGGACGGGAAACCTATGGCTACACCTTC.